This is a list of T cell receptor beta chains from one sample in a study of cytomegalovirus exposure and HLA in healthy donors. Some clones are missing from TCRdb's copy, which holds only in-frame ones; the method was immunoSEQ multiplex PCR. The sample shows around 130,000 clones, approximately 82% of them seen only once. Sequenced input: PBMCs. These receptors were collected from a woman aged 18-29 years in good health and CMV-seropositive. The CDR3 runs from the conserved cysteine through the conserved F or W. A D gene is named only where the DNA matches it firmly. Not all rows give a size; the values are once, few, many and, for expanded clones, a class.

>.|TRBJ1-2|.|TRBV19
TGTGCCAGTAGTAGAAAACGGGGCTACACCTTC
CASSRKRGYTF
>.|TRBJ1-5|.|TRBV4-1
TGCGCCAGCAGCCAAGATCCCAGTCAGCCCCAGCATTTT
CASSQDPSQPQHF
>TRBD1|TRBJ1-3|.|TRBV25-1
TGTGCCAGCAGTGACGGACAGGCTGCCTCTGGAAACACCATATATTTT
CASSDGQAASGNTIYF
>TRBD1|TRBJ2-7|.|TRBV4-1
TGCGCCAGCAGCCGGGGACAGGGCGACGAGCAGTACTTC
CASSRGQGDEQYF
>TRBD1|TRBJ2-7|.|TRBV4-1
TGCGCCAGCAGCCAAGATCACGGTCCAGGGGGCTACTACGAGCAGTACTTC
CASSQDHGPGGYYEQYF
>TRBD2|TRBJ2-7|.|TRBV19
TGTGCCAGTAGTATGGCGCGGGGGGTCTACGAGCAGTACTTC
CASSMARGVYEQYF
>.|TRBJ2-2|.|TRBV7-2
TGTGCCAGCAGCTTACTAGGCGGGGCCGGCACCGGGGAGCTGTTTTTT
CASSLLGGAGTGELFF
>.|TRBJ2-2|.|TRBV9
TGTGCCAGCAGCGCCGACTCCATCCTTGCCGGGGAGCTGTTTTTT
CASSADSILAGELFF
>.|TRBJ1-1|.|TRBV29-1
TGCAGCGTTGAAGGCGCGGGGGGTGGCACTGAAGCTTTCTTT
CSVEGAGGGTEAFF
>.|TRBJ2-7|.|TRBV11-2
TGTGCCAGCAGCCAACTGACAGATAATTACGAGCAGTACTTC
CASSQLTDNYEQYF
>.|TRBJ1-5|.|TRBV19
TGTGCCAGTAGTATAACACCAGATCAGCCCCAGCATTTT
CASSITPDQPQHF
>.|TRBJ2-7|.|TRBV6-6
TGTGCCAGCAGTTACACGGGGACAGCGGGCGAGCAGTACTTC
CASSYTGTAGEQYF
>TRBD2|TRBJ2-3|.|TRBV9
TGTGCCAGCAGCTACCGGGGGGGCTATACGCAGTATTTT
CASSYRGGYTQYF
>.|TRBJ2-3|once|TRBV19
TGTGCCAGTAGTATAGTCGGGGATACGCAGTATTTT
CASSIVGDTQYF
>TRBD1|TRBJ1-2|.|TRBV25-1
TGTGCCAGCAGTGAACAGGGGGCCCTCTATGGCTACACCTTC
CASSEQGALYGYTF
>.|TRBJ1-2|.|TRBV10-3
TGTGCCATCAGTGGACAGGTGAACTATGGCTACACCTTC
CAISGQVNYGYTF
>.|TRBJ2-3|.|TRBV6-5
TGTGCCAGCGCCTGGGCGGATACGCAGTATTTT
CASAWADTQYF
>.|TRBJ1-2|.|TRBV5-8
TGTGCCAGCAGCCAACACAGGGACGGCTACACCTTC
CASSQHRDGYTF
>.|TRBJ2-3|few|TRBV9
TGTGCCAGCAGCGTCGGTTGGGGGCCGCCGGGGGGAGATACGCAGTATTTT
CASSVGWGPPGGDTQYF
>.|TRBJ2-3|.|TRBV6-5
TGTGCCAGCCGGGGTAGCACAGATACGCAGTATTTT
CASRGSTDTQYF
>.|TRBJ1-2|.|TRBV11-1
TGTGCCAGCAGCTTAGCGGGGGCAGCCTTCTACACCTTC
CASSLAGAAFYTF
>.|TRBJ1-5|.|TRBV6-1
TGTGCCAGCAGTGAAGTGTTTAGCCAGCCCCAGCATTTT
CASSEVFSQPQHF
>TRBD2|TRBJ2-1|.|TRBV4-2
TGTGCCAGCAGCCAAGGGGGGGGGTCCTCCTACAATGAGCAGTTCTTC
CASSQGGGSSYNEQFF
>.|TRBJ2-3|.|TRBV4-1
TGCGCCAGCAGCCAAACCAGGGTCTATGATACGCAGTATTTT
CASSQTRVYDTQYF
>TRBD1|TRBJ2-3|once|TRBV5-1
TGCGCCAGCAGCTGGGGACAGGGGGATACGCAGTATTTT
CASSWGQGDTQYF
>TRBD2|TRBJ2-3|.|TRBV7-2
TGTGCCAGCAGCTTTAAGGATTGGTCTCCCGGGGGGACAGATACGCAGTATTTT
CASSFKDWSPGGTDTQYF
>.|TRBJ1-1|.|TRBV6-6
TGTGCCAGCAGTTCCGCTCCGACAGGACCTGAAGCTTTCTTT
CASSSAPTGPEAFF
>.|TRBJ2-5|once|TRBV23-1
TGCGCCCCTTTAGGGAGGGGGCGCATGCGGGGGGACATTAAAGAGACCCAGTACTTC
CAPLGRGRMRGDIKETQYF
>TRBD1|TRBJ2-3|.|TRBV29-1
TGCAGCGTAGGGACAGGGGGAACAGATACGCAGTATTTT
CSVGTGGTDTQYF
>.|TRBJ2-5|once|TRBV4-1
TGCGCCAGCAGCCAGGGAGGGGGGACCCAAGAGACCCAGTACTTC
CASSQGGGTQETQYF
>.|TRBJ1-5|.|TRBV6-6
TGTGCCAGCAGTAGGGGACTCGGTAGCAATCAGCCCCAGCATTTT
CASSRGLGSNQPQHF
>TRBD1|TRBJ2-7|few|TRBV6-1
TGTGCCAGCAGTTATACAGGGGGCGGCGAGCAGTACTTC
CASSYTGGGEQYF
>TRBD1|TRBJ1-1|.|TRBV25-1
TGTGCCAGCAGTGGGTCCGACAGGGGGCCGGACACTGAAGCTTTCTTT
CASSGSDRGPDTEAFF
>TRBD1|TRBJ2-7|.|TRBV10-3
TGTGCCATCGGTGGACAGGGGGGAAGCGAGCAGTACTTC
CAIGGQGGSEQYF
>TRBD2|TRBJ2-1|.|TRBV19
TGTGCCAGTAACCTCGGGGGGGGCGACGAGCAGTTCTTC
CASNLGGGDEQFF
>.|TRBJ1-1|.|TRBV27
TGTGCCAGCGGCCCCGGGACACCGAACACTGAAGCTTTCTTT
CASGPGTPNTEAFF
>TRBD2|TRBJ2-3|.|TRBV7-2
TGTGCCAGCAGCTTACGGGGGGGGGCCAACTCAGATACGCAGTATTTT
CASSLRGGANSDTQYF
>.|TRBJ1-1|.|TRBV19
TGTGCCAGGGAAAAAAGAGGGAGTTGGGACACTGAAGCTTTCTTT
CAREKRGSWDTEAFF
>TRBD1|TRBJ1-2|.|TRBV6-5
TGTGCCAGCACGGAGGGGGCGGGATATGGCTACACCTTC
CASTEGAGYGYTF